What follows is one T cell receptor (beta chain) and its context. Its target is unknown. Building of the TCR beta libraries involved iRepertoire HTBI primers and Arm-PCR of CDR3 regions. One entry per CDR3 protein results from TCRdb running MiXCR on the multiplex PCR reads. The sample holds 400,000 or so distinct CDR3 sequences, under 25% seen once. The sample is drawn from a study of regulatory T cells in long-lasting Graves disease. Study background: Persistent Graves' disease denoted over 5 years of antithyroid drugs plus positive TSH receptor antibodies.

Whole-study results and caveats: Lower TCR diversity characterized persistent Graves' patients relative to newly diagnosed patients.

Indicated time point: persistent/refractory GD, antithyroid drugs over 5 years with positive TRAb. The TCR library was made from RNA extracted from PBMCs. This material consisted of peripheral blood mononuclear cells (PBMCs), taken when the disease was refractory, from a patient treated with antithyroid drugs. This receptor was obtained from a female donor with Graves disease.

CDR3 in DNA: TGTGCCAGCTCACCAACGCAACAAGAGACCCAGTACTTC. Translating it yields CASSPTQQETQYF. The chain couples TRBV18 to TRBJ2-5; D gene unclear. The V and J ends lost 2 bases and 2 bases respectively, with 6 bases between them. Germline V gives CDR1 KGHSH, CDR2 LQKENI. This CDR3 is built from 13 residues.